This TCR beta chain appears in the sequencing data of a study of OX40 agonist ivuxolimab in advanced cancers. Study information: One hepatocellular carcinoma and a couple of cutaneous melanoma patients partially responded. Study observations and caveats: CD4+ T cells averaged fewer expanded clones than CD8+ T cells.

As concerns this clone: Its specificity is unknown.

Sequenced by immunoSEQ multiplex PCR; TCRdb stores in-frame clones only, minus some. The table has over 85,000 clones, around nine tenths seen once. The TCR comes from an adult with an advanced solid tumor such as melanoma, head and neck, liver or kidney cancer. The source material was CD4+ or CD8+ T cells sorted from blood, sampled in a trial of the OX40 agonist ivuxolimab.

The CDR3 loop is CSVEEWTRTGELFF. In DNA form, the CDR3 reads TGCAGCGTTGAAGAATGGACACGGACCGGGGAGCTGTTTTTT. The rearrangement links TRBV29-1 to TRBJ2-2; TRBD1 might be the D (5 bases). In germline, CDR1 is SQVTM, CDR2 ANQGSEA. The CDR3 has 14 amino acids. Between the trimmed V and J ends, which lost 0 bases and 5 bases, there was a span of 10 bases.